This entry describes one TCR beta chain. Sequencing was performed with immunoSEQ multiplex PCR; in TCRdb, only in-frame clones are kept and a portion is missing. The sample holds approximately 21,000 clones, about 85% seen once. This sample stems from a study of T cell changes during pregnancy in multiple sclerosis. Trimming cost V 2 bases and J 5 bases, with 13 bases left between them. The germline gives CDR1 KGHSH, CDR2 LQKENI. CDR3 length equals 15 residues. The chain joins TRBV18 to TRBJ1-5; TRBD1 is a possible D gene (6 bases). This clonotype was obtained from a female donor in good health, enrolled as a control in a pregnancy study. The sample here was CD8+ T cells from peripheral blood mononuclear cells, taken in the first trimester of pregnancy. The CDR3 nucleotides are TGTGCCAGCTCACCATCCAGGGGAGAAGATCAGCCCCAGCATTTT. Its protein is CASSPSRGEDQPQHF.